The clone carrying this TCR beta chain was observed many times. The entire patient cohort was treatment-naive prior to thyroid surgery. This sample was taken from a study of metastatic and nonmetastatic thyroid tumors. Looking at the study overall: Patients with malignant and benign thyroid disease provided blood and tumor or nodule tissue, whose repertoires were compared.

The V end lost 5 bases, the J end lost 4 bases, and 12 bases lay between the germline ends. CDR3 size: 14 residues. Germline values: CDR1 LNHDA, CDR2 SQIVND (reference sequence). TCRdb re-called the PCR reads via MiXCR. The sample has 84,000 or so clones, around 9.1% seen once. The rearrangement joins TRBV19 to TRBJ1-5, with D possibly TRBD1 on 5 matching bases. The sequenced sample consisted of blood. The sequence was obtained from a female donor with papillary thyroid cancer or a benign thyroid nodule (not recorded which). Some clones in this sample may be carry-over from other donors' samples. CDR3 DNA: TGTGCCAGTAGTCGGGGACGTAGGAATCAGCCCCAGCATTTT. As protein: CASSRGRRNQPQHF. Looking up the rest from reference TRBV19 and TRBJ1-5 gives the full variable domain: DGGITQSPKYLFRKEGQNVTLSCEQNLNHDAMYWYRQDPGQGLRLIYYSQIVNDFQKGDIAEGYSVSREKKESFPLTVTSAQKNPTAFYLCASSRGRRNQPQHFGDGTRLSIL.